This T cell receptor beta chain was sequenced for a study of blood T cell repertoires in COVID-19. In the study overall: COVID-19 samples from acute and convalescent phases originated in the United States, Italy and Spain. T cells, B-cell-depleted T cells, or PBMCs supplied cDNA or gDNA.

In the original processing: Reference gene primer amplification gave nucleated cell count estimates. Repertoires were generated with immunoSEQ multiplex PCR, while TCRdb's copy carries only in-frame clones and drops some. D and trimming come from the DNA, and the V and J calls and clone size come from that table. The table records around 260,000 clones, roughly 90% of them present only once. The origin of this receptor is a woman in her forties who had recovered from COVID-19. What was sequenced was peripheral blood.

Written as DNA, the CDR3 is TGCGCCAGCACCGTTCAGGGTTCCGGGGAGCTGTTTTTT. Protein sequence: CASTVQGSGELFF. The chain links TRBV5-1 to TRBJ2-2; D is possibly TRBD1 (5 bases). The CDR3 has 13 residues. Trimming removed 6 bases from V and 6 bases from J, with 12 bases in between. Germline loops: CDR1 SGHRS, CDR2 YFSETQ.